One T cell receptor (beta chain) is described in this entry. Its antigen is still unknown. These data belong to a study of cytomegalovirus exposure and HLA in healthy donors. Study results and caveats: High specificity and sensitivity for cytomegalovirus status were reported for the classifier. Analysis performed later showed TCR beta chains linked to HLA being more clonally expanded than equally common others. Investigators reported more than 150 TCR beta chains as tied to cytomegalovirus.

CDR3 length equals 14 residues. Germline V gives CDR1 SGHTA, CDR2 FQGNSA. Trimming took 1 base from V and 2 from J, leaving 8 bases between them. The PCR had 60 Vbeta and 13 Jbeta primers. Assay: immunoSEQ multiplex PCR; the TCRdb copy retains only in-frame clones and omits some. The sample carries approximately 210,000 clones, more than 85% recorded once. Sample: PBMCs. The receptor was isolated from a woman younger than 35 in good health and CMV-seronegative. The chain joins TRBV7-2 to TRBJ1-2; tentatively, D is TRBD1 (6 bases). The CDR3 sequence: CASSLVTGNYGYTF. CDR3 nucleotide sequence: TGTGCCAGCAGCTTAGTGACAGGAAACTATGGCTACACCTTC.